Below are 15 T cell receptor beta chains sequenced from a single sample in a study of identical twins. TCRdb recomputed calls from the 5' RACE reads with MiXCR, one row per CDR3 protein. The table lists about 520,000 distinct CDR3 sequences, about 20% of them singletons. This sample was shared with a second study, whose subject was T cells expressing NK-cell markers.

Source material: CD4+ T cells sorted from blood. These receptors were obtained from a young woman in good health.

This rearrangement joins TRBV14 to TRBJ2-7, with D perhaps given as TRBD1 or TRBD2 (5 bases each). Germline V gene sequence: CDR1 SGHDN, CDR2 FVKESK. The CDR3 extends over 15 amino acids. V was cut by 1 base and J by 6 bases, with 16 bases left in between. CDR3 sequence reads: CASSQVGQGPREQYF. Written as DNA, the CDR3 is TGTGCCAGCAGCCAAGTAGGGCAGGGACCCCGCGAGCAGTACTTC.

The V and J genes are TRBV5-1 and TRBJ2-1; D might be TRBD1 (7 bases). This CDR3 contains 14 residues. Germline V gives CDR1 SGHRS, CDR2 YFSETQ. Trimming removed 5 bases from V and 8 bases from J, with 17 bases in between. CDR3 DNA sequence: TGCGCCAGCAGTCCCCACAGGGGACTTGATGAGCAGTTCTTC. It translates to CASSPHRGLDEQFF.

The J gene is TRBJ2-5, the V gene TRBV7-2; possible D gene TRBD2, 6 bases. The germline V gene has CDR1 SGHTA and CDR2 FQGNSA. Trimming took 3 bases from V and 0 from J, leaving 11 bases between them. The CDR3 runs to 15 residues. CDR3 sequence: CASSFQWGDQETQYF. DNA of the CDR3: TGTGCCAGCAGCTTTCAGTGGGGGGACCAAGAGACCCAGTACTTC.

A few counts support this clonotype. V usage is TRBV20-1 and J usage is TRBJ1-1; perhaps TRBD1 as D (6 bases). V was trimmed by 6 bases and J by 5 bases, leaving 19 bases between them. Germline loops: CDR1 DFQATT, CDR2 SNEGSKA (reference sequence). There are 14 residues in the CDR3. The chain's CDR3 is CSAQGGGARTEAFF. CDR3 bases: TGCAGTGCCCAAGGGGGAGGGGCGCGGACTGAAGCTTTCTTT.

CDR3 nucleotides: TGCAGTGCTAGCACGGGGATCTCCTACAATGAGCAGTTCTTC. Translating gives CSASTGISYNEQFF. The chain uses TRBV20-1 and TRBJ2-1; maybe TRBD2 (5 bases). Trimming pared 3 bases from V and 0 bases from J, leaving 9 bases between. The germline gives CDR1 DFQATT, CDR2 SNEGSKA (reference sequence). The CDR3 is made up of 14 amino acids.

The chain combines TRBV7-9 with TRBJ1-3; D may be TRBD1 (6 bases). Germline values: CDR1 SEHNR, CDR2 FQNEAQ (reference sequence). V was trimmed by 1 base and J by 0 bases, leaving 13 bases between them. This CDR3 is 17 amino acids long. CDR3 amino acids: CASSLGAGDASGNTIYF. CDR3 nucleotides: TGTGCCAGCAGCTTAGGCGCAGGGGATGCCTCTGGAAACACCATATATTTT.

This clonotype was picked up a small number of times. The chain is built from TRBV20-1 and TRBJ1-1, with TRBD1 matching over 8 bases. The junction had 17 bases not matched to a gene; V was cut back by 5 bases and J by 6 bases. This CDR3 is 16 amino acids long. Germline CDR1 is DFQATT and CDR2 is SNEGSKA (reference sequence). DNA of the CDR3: TGCAGTGCTTTCCGATGGGGCAGGGGGCGGAGGGCTGAAGCTTTCTTT. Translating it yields CSAFRWGRGRRAEAFF.

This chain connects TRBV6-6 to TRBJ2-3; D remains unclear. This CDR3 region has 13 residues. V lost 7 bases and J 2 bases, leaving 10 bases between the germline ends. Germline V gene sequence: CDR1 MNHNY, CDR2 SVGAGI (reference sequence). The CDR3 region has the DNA TGTGCCAGCACGGCACGATACACAGATACGCAGTATTTT. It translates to CASTARYTDTQYF.

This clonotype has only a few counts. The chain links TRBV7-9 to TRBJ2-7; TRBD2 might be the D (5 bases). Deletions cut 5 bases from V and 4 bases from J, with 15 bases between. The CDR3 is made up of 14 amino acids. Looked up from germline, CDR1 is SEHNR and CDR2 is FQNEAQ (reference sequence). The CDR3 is CASSPSGGLYEQYF. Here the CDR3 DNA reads TGTGCCAGCAGCCCTTCTGGCGGGTTGTACGAGCAGTACTTC.

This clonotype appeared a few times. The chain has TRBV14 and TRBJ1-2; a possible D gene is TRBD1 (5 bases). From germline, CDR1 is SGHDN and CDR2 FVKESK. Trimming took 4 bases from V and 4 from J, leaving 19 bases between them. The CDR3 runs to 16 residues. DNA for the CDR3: TGTGCCAGCAGCCCTTGGACGGAGGGGTCTCTCTATGGCTACACCTTC. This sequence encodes CASSPWTEGSLYGYTF.

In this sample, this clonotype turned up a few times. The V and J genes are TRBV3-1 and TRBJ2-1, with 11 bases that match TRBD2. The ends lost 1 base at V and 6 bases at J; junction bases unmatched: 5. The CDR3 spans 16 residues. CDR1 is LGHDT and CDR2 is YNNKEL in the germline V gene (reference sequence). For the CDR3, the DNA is TGTGCCAGCAGCCAAGCGGTAGCGGGAGGGCCCAATGAGCAGTTCTTC. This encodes CASSQAVAGGPNEQFF.

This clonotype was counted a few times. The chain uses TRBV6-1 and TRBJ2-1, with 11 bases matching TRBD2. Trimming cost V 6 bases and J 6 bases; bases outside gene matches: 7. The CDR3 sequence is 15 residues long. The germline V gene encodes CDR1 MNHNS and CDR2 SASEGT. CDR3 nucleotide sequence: TGTGCCAGCAGGCGAGGGACTAGCGGTACCAATGAGCAGTTCTTC. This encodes CASRRGTSGTNEQFF.

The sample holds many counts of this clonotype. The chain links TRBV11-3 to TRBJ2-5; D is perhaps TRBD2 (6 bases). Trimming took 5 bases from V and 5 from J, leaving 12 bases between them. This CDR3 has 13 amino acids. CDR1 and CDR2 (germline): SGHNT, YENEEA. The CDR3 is CASSQTRDETQYF. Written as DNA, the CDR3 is TGTGCCAGCAGCCAGACTAGAGACGAGACCCAGTACTTC.

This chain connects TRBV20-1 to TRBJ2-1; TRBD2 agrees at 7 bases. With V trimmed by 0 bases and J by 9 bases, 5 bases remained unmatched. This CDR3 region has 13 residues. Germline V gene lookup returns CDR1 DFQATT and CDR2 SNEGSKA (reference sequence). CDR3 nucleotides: TGCAGTGCTAGAGATCTGGGGGGGGGTGAGCAGTTCTTC. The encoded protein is CSARDLGGGEQFF.

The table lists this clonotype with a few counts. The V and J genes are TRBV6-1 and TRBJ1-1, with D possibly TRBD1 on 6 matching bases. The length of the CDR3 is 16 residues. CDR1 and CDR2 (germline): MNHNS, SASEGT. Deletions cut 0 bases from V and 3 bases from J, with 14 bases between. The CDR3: CASSEAWGRGDTEAFF. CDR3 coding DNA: TGTGCCAGCAGTGAAGCCTGGGGGCGCGGGGACACTGAAGCTTTCTTT.